This T cell receptor (beta chain) was retrieved from a study of shared clonotypes between healthy human individuals. Germline CDR1 reads SGHRS; CDR2 reads YFSETQ. Germline trimming cut 0 bases from V and 5 bases from J; bases unmatched to any gene: 9. The length of the CDR3 is 18 residues. TCRdb's table, derived via immunoSEQ multiplex PCR, lists solely in-frame clones and lacks some. The profile shows 2 million to 2.5 million clones, 92% of them singletons. The V call is TRBV5-1, the J call TRBJ2-7; 15 bases align to TRBD2. The sequenced sample consisted of naive CD4+ T cells from PBMCs. Stated subset: CD45RA+ positively selected. The receptor comes from a young man in good health. Some clones in this sample may be carry-over from other donors' samples. CDR3 amino acids: CASSLGPGLAGGTHEQYF. CDR3 bases: TGCGCCAGCAGCTTGGGCCCCGGACTAGCGGGAGGGACCCACGAGCAGTACTTC.